This TCR beta chain was captured in a study of blood T cell repertoires in COVID-19. Study details: Acute and convalescent COVID-19 specimens originated in the United States, Italy and Spain. PBMCs, B-cell-depleted T cells, or T cells provided the cDNA or gDNA that made up the material.

Authors' processing steps: Amplified reference gene primers provided the basis for estimating nucleated cell counts. Only in-frame clones appear in the TCRdb table, and some are missing; sequencing was by immunoSEQ multiplex PCR. The V and J calls and the clone size are those of that table, but D and trimming were determined from the DNA. Seen here are roughly 76,000 clones, 70% to 90% observed once, and the top ten hold approximately 8.3%. V lost 5 bases, J lost 5 bases, and 18 bases lay in between. The CDR3 totals 15 residues. Germline V gene sequence: CDR1 SGHAT, CDR2 FQNNGV. This clone has only one observation.

This clonotype was sampled from a man aged 30-40 years with acute or convalescent COVID-19. Sequencing used peripheral blood. V gene TRBV11-2 combines with J gene TRBJ2-5, with D perhaps TRBD2 (5 bases). CDR3 sequence (DNA): TGTGCCAGCAGCACATTTCGGGGTACCGGGGAGACCCAGTACTTC. Protein: CASSTFRGTGETQYF.